Presented here are 14 T cell receptor beta chains from one specimen sequenced in a study of blood T cell repertoires in COVID-19. The repertoire was sequenced with immunoSEQ multiplex PCR; TCRdb's copy has only in-frame clones and lacks some. The data contain about 140,000 clones, approximately 78% of them singletons. Sequencing was carried out using peripheral blood. Every receptor here comes from a man in his sixties who had recovered from COVID-19.

This chain uses TRBV19 with TRBJ1-5; TRBD1 agrees at 7 bases. J gave up 7 bases and V 4 bases, and 16 bases lay outside the gene matches. The CDR3 loop spans 17 amino acids. The germline CDR1 and CDR2 sequences are LNHDA and SQIVND (reference sequence). DNA of the CDR3: TGTGCCAGTAGTACTACCGACAGGGTGCCCCAGGAGCAGCCCCAGCATTTT. Protein product: CASSTTDRVPQEQPQHF.

The J gene is TRBJ1-2, the V gene TRBV6-2 or TRBV6-3; D ambiguous. Germline V gene data show CDR1 as MNHEY and CDR2 as SVGEGT. V was trimmed by 2 bases and J by 7 bases, leaving 11 bases between them. The CDR3 is 13 residues long. The CDR3 DNA follows: TGTGCCAGCAGTTACGCAGGTAACGGTGGCTACACCTTC. Its translation is CASSYAGNGGYTF.

The chain uses TRBV9 and TRBJ1-4; 7 positions agree with TRBD1. Germline lookup yields CDR1 SGDLS and CDR2 YYNGEE. V shed 4 bases, J shed 5 bases, and the junction held 5 bases outside the gene matches. The CDR3 has 14 residues. The CDR3 nucleotides are TGTGCCAGCAGCTACCAGGGACAGAATGAAAAACTGTTTTTT. Translation: CASSYQGQNEKLFF. Drawing the rest from reference TRBV9 and TRBJ1-4, the complete variable domain is DSGVTQTPKHLITATGQRVTLRCSPRSGDLSVYWYQQSLDQGLQFLIQYYNGEERAKGNILERFSAQQFPDLHSELNLSSLELGDSALYFCASSYQGQNEKLFFGSGTQLSVL.

The gene calls are TRBV28 and TRBJ2-5; 7 nucleotides match TRBD1. The trim removed 4 bases at V and 5 bases at J, leaving 10 bases unmatched. Germline V CDR1 and CDR2: MDHEN, SYDVKM. CDR3 size: 15 residues. The CDR3 bases are TGTGCCAGCAGTTCGCCGTCAGGGGGAAGTGAGACCCAGTACTTC. Residues: CASSSPSGGSETQYF. The full variable domain, with the rest looked up from reference TRBV28 and TRBJ2-5, is DVKVTQSSRYLVKRTGEKVFLECVQDMDHENMFWYRQDPGLGLRLIYFSYDVKMKEKGDIPEGYSVSREKKERFSLILESASTNQTSMYLCASSSPSGGSETQYFGPGTRLLVL.

The chain is built from TRBV20-1 and TRBJ2-4; 7 bases line up with TRBD2. CDR1 and CDR2 from the germline V gene are DFQATT and SNEGSKA (reference sequence). This CDR3 has 17 amino acids. The V gene end was trimmed by 3 bases and the J gene end by 8 bases; junction bases not matched to a gene: 19. The CDR3: CSASRVSLGGRGDIQYF. In nucleotides, the CDR3 is TGCAGTGCTAGTCGGGTCTCGCTTGGCGGGAGAGGGGACATTCAGTACTTC.

The genes are TRBV3-1 (or the pseudogene TRBV3-2) and TRBJ2-7; 7 nucleotides line up with TRBD2. V lost 4 bases to trimming and J lost 5 bases; unmatched junction nucleotides: 8. CDR1 and CDR2 from the germline V gene are LGHDT and YNNKEL (reference sequence). This CDR3 is built from 14 residues. In nucleotides, the CDR3 is TGTGCCAGCAGCCCCATCGGGGGGAACCACGAGCAGTACTTC. This gives the protein CASSPIGGNHEQYF.

This clone was detected only once. The chain is built from TRBV5-1 and TRBJ2-3; D is perhaps TRBD2 (6 bases). The V gene's germline CDR1 is SGHRS and CDR2 YFSETQ. The CDR3 loop spans 16 amino acids. V was clipped by 3 bases and J by 4 bases, with 18 bases between them. CDR3 region: CASSWDGGFEADTQYF. For the CDR3, the DNA is TGCGCCAGCAGCTGGGATGGGGGGTTCGAGGCAGATACGCAGTATTTT.

Comment on this clone: The sample contains more than one DNA sequence encoding this CDR3. The genes are TRBV29-1 and TRBJ2-5, with D perhaps matching TRBD1 (6 bases). This CDR3 spans 13 amino acids. Germline V gene lookup returns CDR1 SQVTM and CDR2 ANQGSEA. V was cut by 5 bases and J by 3 bases, with 13 bases left in between. The CDR3 nucleotides read TGCAGCGTTCAAACCTCAGGGGAAGAGACCCAGTACTTC. Translating gives CSVQTSGEETQYF.

The genes are TRBV5-1 and TRBJ2-5, with 12 bases lining up with TRBD1. The germline CDR1 and CDR2 sequences are SGHRS and YFSETQ. Trimming cost V 3 bases and J 0 bases; bases outside gene matches: 3. The CDR3 covers 16 residues. As DNA, the CDR3 is TGCGCCAGCAGCTCCGGGACAGGGGGCTACCAAGAGACCCAGTACTTC. Translating it yields CASSSGTGGYQETQYF.

The chain carries TRBV7-3 and TRBJ2-7; TRBD2 aligns across 13 bases. CDR1 is SGHTA and CDR2 is FQGTGA in the germline V gene. Losses at the gene ends were 3 bases for V and 6 bases for J; bases not matched to a gene: 5. This CDR3 has 15 residues. DNA of the CDR3: TGTGCCAGCAGCTTGGGACTAGCGGGGACTTCCGAGCAGTACTTC. It is translated as CASSLGLAGTSEQYF.

The chain employs TRBV23-1 and TRBJ2-7; a possible D gene is TRBD2 (6 bases). TRBV23-1 is assigned to the ORF class and has an uncertain function. Trimming removed 9 bases at V and 1 base at J, with 10 bases between. This CDR3 contains 12 residues. CDR3 sequence reads: CASHGGSYEQYF. In DNA, the CDR3 is TGCGCCAGTCACGGGGGATCCTACGAGCAGTACTTC.

V usage is TRBV18 and J usage is TRBJ1-1; a possible D gene is TRBD1 (6 bases). The CDR3 spans 13 residues. The V end was cut by 6 bases, the J end by 6 bases, with 14 bases between. Germline V CDR1 and CDR2: KGHSH, LQKENI. The CDR3 sequence is CASSSTGTPEAFF. In nucleotides, the CDR3 is TGTGCCAGCTCCTCAACAGGGACACCTGAAGCTTTCTTT.

The chain employs TRBV28 and TRBJ1-1; TRBD1 matches 11 bases. After removal of 4 bases from V and 1 base from J, the junction contained 8 bases not matched to a gene. CDR1 and CDR2 from the germline V gene are MDHEN and SYDVKM. CDR3 length: 17 residues. The CDR3 sequence is CASSSYMDRGPNTEAFF. Here the CDR3 DNA reads TGTGCCAGCAGTTCTTACATGGACAGGGGGCCGAACACTGAAGCTTTCTTT.

V gene TRBV18 combines with J gene TRBJ2-1; weak D call: TRBD2 (5 bases). Trimming removed 0 bases at V and 0 bases at J, with 9 bases between. Germline loops: CDR1 KGHSH, CDR2 LQKENI. The CDR3 contains 16 residues. This CDR3 is CASSPPGTSSYNEQFF. The CDR3 nucleotides read TGTGCCAGCTCACCACCCGGAACTAGCTCCTACAATGAGCAGTTCTTC.